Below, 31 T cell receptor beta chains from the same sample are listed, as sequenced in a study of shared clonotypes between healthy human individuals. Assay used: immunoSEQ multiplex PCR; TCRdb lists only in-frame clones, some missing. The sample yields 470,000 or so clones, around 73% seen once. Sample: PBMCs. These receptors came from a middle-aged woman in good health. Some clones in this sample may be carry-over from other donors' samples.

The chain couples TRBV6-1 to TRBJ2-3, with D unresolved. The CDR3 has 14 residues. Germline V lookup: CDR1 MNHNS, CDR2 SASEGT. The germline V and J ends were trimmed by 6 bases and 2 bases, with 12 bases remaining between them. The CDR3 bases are TGTGCCAGCAGAGCTTTCGGAGACACAGATACGCAGTATTTT. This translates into CASRAFGDTDTQYF.

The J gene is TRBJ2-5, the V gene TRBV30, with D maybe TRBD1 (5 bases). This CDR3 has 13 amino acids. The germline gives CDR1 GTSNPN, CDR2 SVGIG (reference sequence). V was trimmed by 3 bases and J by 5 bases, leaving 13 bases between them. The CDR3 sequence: CAWRIQGPETQYF. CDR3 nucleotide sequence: TGTGCCTGGAGAATTCAGGGTCCCGAGACCCAGTACTTC. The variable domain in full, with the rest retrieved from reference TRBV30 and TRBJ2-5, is SQTIHQWPATLVQPVGSPLSLECTVEGTSNPNLYWYRQAAGRGLQLLFYSVGIGQISSEVPQNLSASRPQDRQFILSSKKLLLSDSGFYLCAWRIQGPETQYFGPGTRLLVL.

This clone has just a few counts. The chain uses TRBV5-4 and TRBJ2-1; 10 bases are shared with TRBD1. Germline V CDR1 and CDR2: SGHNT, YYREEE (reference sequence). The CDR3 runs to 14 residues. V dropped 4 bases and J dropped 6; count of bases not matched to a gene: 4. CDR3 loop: CASSMTGGVNEQFF. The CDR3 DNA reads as TGTGCCAGCAGCATGACAGGGGGCGTCAATGAGCAGTTCTTC.

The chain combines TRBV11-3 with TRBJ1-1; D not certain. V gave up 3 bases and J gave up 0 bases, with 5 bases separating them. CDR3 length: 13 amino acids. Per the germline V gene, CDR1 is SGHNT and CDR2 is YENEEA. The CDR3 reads CASSFSVNTEAFF. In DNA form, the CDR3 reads TGTGCCAGCAGCTTCTCGGTGAACACTGAAGCTTTCTTT.

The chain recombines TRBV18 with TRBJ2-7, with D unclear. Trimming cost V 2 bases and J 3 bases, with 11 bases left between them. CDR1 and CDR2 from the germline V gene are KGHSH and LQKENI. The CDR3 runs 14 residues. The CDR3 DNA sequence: TGTGCCAGCTCACCAGATGGGGAAAACTACGAGCAGTACTTC. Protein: CASSPDGENYEQYF.

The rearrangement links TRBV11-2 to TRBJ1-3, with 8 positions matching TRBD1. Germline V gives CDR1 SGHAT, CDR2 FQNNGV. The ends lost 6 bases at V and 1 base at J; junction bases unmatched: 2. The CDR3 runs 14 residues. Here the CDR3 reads CASRRQGSGNTIYF. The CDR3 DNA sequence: TGTGCCAGCAGGAGACAGGGGTCTGGAAACACCATATATTTT.

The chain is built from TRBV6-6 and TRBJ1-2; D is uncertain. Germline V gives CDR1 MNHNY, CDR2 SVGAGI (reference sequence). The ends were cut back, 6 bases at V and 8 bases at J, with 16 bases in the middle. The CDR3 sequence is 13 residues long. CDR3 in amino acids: CASRIQAGGGYTF. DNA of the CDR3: TGTGCCAGCAGGATCCAGGCAGGCGGAGGCTACACCTTC.

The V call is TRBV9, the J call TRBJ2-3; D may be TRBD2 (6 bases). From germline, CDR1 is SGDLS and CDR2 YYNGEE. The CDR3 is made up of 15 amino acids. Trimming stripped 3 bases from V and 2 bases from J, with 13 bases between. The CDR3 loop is CASSGRVVNTDTQYF. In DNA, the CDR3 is TGTGCCAGCAGCGGGAGGGTGGTAAACACAGATACGCAGTATTTT.

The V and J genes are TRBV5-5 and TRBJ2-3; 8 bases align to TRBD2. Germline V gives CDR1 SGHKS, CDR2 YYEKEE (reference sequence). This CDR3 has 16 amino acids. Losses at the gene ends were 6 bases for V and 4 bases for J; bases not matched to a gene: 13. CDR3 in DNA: TGTGCCAGCATCGCAATTAGCGGGAATCTCGCAGATACGCAGTATTTT. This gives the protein CASIAISGNLADTQYF.

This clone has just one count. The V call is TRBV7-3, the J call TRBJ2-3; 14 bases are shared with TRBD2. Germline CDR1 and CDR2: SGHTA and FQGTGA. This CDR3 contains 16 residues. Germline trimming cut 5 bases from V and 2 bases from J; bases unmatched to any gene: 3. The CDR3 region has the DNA TGTGCCAGCAGCAAGGGACTAGCGGGAGTCACAGATACGCAGTATTTT. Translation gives CASSKGLAGVTDTQYF.

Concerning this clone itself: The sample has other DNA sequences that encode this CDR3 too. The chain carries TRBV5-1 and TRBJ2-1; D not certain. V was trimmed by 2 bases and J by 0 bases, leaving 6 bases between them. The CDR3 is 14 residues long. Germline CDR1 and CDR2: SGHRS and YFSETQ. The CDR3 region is CASSLSSSYNEQFF. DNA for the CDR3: TGCGCCAGCAGCTTATCTAGCTCCTACAATGAGCAGTTCTTC.

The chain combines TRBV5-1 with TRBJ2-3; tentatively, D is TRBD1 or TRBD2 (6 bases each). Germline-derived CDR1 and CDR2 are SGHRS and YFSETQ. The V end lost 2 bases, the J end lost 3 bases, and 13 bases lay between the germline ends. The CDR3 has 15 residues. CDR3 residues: CASSFAGGGTDTQYF. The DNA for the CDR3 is TGCGCCAGCAGCTTTGCTGGAGGGGGAACAGATACGCAGTATTTT.

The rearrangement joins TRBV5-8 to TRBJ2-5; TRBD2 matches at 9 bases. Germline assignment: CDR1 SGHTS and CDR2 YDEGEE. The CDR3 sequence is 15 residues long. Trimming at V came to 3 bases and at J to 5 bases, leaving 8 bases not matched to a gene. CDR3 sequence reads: CASSSRTSAEETQYF. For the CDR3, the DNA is TGTGCCAGCAGCTCTCGGACTAGCGCTGAGGAGACCCAGTACTTC.

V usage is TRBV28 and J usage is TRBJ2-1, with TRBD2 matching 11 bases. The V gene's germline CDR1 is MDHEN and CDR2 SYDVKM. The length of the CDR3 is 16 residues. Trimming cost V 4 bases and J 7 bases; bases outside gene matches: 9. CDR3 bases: TGTGCCAGCAGTTCCTCTAGCGGGAGGTTAGGGAATGAGCAGTTCTTC. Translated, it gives CASSSSSGRLGNEQFF.

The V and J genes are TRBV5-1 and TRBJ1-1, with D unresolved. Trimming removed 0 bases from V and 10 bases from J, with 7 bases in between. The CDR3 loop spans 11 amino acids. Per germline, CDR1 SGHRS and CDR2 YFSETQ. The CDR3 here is CASSLEGPAFF. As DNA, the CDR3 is TGCGCCAGCAGCTTGGAAGGGCCAGCTTTCTTT.

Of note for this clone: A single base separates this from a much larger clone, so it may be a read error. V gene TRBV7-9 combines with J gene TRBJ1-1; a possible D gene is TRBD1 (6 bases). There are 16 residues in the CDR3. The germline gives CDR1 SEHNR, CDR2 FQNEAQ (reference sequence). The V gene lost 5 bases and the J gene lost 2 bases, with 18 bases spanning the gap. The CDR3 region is CASSHEQGIRNTEAFF. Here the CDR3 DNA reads TGTGCCAGCAGCCATGAACAGGGAATAAGAAACACTGAAGCTTTCTTT.

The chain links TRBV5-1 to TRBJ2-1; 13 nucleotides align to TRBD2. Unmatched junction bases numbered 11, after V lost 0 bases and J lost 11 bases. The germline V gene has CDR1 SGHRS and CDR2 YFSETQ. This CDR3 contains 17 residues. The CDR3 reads CASSLEGAGTSGIQQFF. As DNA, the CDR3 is TGCGCCAGCAGCTTGGAAGGGGCCGGGACTAGCGGGATTCAGCAGTTCTTC.

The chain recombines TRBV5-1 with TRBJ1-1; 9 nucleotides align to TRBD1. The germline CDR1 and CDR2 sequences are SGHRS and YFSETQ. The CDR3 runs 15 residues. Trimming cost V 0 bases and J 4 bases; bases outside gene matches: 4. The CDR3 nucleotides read TGCGCCAGCAGCTTGGCCCAGACAGGGGGCACTGAAGCTTTCTTT. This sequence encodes CASSLAQTGGTEAFF. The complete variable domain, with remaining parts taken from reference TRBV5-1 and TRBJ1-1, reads KAGVTQTPRYLIKTRGQQVTLSCSPISGHRSVSWYQQTPGQGLQFLFEYFSETQRNKGNFPGRFSGRQFSNSRSEMNVSTLELGDSALYLCASSLAQTGGTEAFFGQGTRLTVV.

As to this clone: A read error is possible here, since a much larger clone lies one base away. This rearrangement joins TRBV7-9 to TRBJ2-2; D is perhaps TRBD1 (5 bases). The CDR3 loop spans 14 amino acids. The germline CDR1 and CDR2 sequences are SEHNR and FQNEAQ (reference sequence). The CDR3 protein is CTSSLGVPTGELFF. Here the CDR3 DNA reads TGTACCAGCAGCTTAGGGGTCCCCACCGGGGAGCTGTTTTTT.

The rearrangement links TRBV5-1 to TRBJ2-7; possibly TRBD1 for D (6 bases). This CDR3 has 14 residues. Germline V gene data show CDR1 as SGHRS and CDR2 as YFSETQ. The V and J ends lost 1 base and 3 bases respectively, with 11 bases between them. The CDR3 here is CASSLYVRGYEQYF. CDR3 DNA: TGCGCCAGCAGCTTGTATGTCAGGGGCTACGAGCAGTACTTC.

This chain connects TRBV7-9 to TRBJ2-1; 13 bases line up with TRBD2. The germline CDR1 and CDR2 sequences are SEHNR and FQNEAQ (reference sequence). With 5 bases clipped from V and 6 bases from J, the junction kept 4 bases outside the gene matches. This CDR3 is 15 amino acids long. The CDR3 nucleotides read TGTGCCAGCAGCCGACTAGCGGGAGGCCCCAATGAGCAGTTCTTC. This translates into CASSRLAGGPNEQFF.

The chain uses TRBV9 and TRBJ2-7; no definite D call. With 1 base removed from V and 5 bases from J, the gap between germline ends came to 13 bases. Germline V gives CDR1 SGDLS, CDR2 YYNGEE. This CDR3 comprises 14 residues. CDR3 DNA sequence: TGTGCCAGCAGCGTAACCGTATATGGCCACGAGCAGTACTTC. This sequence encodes CASSVTVYGHEQYF.

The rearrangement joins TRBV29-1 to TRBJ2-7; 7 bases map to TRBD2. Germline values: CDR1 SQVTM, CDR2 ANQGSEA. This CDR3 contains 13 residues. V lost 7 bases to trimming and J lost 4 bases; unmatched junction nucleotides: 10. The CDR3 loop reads CSARSGIGYEQYF. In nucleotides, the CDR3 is TGCAGCGCCAGAAGCGGGATAGGGTACGAGCAGTACTTC.

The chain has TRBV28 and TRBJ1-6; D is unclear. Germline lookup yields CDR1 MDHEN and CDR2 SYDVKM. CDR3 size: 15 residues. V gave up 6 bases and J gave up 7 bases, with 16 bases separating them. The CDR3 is CASSGPRGSNSPLHF. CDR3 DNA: TGTGCCAGCAGCGGGCCCCGGGGAAGCAATTCACCCCTCCACTTT.

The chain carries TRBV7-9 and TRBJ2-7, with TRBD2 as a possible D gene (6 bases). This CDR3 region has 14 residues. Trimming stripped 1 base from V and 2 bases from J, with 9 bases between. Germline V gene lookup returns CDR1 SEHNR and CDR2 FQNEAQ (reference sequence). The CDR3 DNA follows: TGTGCCAGCAGCTTAGGCGGGGCGGCCTACGAGCAGTACTTC. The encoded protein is CASSLGGAAYEQYF.

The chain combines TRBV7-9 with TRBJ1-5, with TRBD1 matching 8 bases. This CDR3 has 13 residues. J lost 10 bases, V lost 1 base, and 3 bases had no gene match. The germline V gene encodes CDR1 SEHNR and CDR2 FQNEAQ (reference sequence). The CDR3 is CASSLDDRGPQHF. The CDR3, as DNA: TGTGCCAGCAGCTTAGACGACAGGGGACCCCAGCATTTT.

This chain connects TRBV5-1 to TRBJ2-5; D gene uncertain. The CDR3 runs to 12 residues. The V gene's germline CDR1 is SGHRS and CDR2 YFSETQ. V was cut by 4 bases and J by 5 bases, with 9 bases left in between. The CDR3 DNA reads TGCGCCAGCAGCCTGGGGAAGGAGACCCAGTACTTC. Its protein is CASSLGKETQYF.

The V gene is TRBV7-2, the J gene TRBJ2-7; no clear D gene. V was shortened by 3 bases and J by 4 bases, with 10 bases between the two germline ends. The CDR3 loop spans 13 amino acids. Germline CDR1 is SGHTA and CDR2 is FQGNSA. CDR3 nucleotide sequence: TGTGCCAGCAGCTTTTCTGCGGATTACGAGCAGTACTTC. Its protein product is CASSFSADYEQYF.

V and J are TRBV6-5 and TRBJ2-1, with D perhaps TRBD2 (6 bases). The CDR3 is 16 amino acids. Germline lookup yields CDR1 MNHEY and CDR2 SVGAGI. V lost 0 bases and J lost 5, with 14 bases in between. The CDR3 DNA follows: TGTGCCAGCAGTTACTCGTCGGAGGGTCGCGACAATGAGCAGTTCTTC. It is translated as CASSYSSEGRDNEQFF.

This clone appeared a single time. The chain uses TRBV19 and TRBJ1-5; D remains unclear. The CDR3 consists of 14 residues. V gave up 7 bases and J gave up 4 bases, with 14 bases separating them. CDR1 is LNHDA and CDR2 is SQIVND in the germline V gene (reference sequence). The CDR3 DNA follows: TGTGCCAGTACAACGTGGGAGGTAAATCAGCCCCAGCATTTT. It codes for CASTTWEVNQPQHF.

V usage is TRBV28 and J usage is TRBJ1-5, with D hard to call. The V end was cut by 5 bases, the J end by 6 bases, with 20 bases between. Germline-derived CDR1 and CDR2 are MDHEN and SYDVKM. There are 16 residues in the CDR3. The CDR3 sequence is CASSVNWMDGSQPQHF. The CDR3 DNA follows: TGTGCCAGCAGTGTGAATTGGATGGATGGTAGTCAGCCCCAGCATTTT.